This T cell receptor (beta chain) emerged from a study of blood T cell repertoires in COVID-19. On the study more broadly: Both acute and convalescent COVID-19 samples were obtained from the United States, Italy and Spain. Sources were T cells, B-cell-depleted T cells, or PBMCs; the material itself was cDNA or gDNA.

Note on this clone: Other nucleotide sequences from this sample produce the same CDR3.

Germline CDR1 KGHSH, CDR2 LQKENI. The CDR3 is 13 residues long. V lost 2 bases and J lost 1, with 5 bases in between. Original processing notes: Amplified reference gene primers provided the basis for estimating nucleated cell counts. Assay used: immunoSEQ multiplex PCR; TCRdb lists only in-frame clones, some missing. Clonal size and the V and J genes are those of that table, whereas D and trimming came from the DNA. The sample yields some 120,000 clones, 80% to 90% seen once. The TCR was taken from a woman between 55 and 75 years old with acute or convalescent COVID-19. The chain combines TRBV18 with TRBJ1-1; the D is unclear. The sequenced material came from peripheral blood. The CDR3 coding sequence is TGTGCCAGCTCACCAGGGCAGAACACTGAAGCTTTCTTT. Its translation: CASSPGQNTEAFF.